Listed here is a single T cell receptor (beta chain). Germline V gene lookup returns CDR1 SGHTA and CDR2 FQGTGA. CDR3 length: 20 amino acids. The V gene end was trimmed by 0 bases and the J gene end by 0 bases; junction bases not matched to a gene: 10. The sample comes from a study of shared clonotypes between healthy human individuals. An assay was performed, and its level was deep. The table came from immunoSEQ multiplex PCR; TCRdb's copy has only in-frame clones and leaves some out. The data contain roughly 2.5 million clones, just over 90% of them seen just once; the ten biggest clones take up roughly 0.15%.

The sequence was collected from a young man in good health. The chain joins TRBV7-3 to TRBJ2-2; TRBD2 aligns across 10 bases. Sequencing was performed on naive CD4+ T cells sorted from blood. Subset noted: CD45RA+ positively selected. The CDR3 nucleotides are TGTGCCAGCAGCTTAACCCCGGGGGAGCGGGGGGGTTCGAACACCGGGGAGCTGTTTTTT. Translated: CASSLTPGERGGSNTGELFF.